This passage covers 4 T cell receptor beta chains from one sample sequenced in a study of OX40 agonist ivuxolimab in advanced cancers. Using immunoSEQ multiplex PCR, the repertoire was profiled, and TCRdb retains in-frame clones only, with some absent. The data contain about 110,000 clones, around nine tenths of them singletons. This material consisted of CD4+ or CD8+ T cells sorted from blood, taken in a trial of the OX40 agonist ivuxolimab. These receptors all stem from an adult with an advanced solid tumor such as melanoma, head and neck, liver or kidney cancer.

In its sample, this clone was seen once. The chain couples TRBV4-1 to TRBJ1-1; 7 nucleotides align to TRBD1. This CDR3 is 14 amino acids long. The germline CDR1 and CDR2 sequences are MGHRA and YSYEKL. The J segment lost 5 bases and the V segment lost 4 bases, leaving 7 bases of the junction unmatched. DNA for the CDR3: TGCGCCAGCAGCCGCGGACAGGAGGGGACTGAAGCTTTCTTT. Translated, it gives CASSRGQEGTEAFF.

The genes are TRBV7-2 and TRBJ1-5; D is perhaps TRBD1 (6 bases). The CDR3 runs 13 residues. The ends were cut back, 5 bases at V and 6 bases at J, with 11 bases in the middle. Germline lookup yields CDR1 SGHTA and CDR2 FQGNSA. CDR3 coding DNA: TGTGCCAGCAGCCCACAGGGTTTTCAGCCCCAGCATTTT. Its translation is CASSPQGFQPQHF.

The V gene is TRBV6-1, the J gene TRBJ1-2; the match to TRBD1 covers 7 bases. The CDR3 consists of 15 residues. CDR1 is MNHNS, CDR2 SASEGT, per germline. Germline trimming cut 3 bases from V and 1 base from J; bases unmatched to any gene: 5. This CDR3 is CASSDTQGDNYGYTF. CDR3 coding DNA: TGTGCCAGCAGTGATACCCAGGGGGATAACTATGGCTACACCTTC.

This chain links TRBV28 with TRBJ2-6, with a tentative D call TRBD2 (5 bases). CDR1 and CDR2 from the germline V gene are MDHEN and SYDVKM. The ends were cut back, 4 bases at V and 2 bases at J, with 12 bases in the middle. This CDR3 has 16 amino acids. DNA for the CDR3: TGTGCCAGCAGTTCCCCGGGGAAAACTGGGGCCAACGTCCTGACTTTC. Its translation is CASSSPGKTGANVLTF.